The 12 T cell receptor beta chains given below trace back to one sample, sequenced in a study of identical twins. One entry per CDR3 protein, called by TCRdb with MiXCR from the 5' RACE reads. Of about 190,000 distinct CDR3 sequences listed, 15% are singletons. Separately, the same data were catalogued under a study of T cells expressing NK-cell markers.

The sequenced material came from CD8+ T cells sorted from blood. The receptors originated from a woman aged 18 to 35 in good health.

V gene TRBV6-1 combines with J gene TRBJ2-7; 10 bases line up with TRBD2. Looked up from germline, CDR1 is MNHNS and CDR2 is SASEGT. The CDR3 totals 14 residues. The trim removed 6 bases at V and 5 bases at J, leaving 7 bases unmatched. The CDR3 here is CASRAAGLAHEQYF. DNA of the CDR3: TGTGCCAGCAGAGCTGCGGGACTAGCGCACGAGCAGTACTTC.

The V call is TRBV7-2, the J call TRBJ2-7; a weak D match, TRBD1 (5 bases). Germline assignment: CDR1 SGHTA and CDR2 FQGNSA. The V gene lost 4 bases and the J gene lost 3 bases, with 16 bases spanning the gap. CDR3 size: 15 residues. In DNA form, the CDR3 reads TGTGCCAGCAGCTACTTTGTAGGGGCTAGCTACGAGCAGTACTTC. As protein: CASSYFVGASYEQYF.

The rearrangement links TRBV9 to TRBJ1-6; D remains ambiguous. This CDR3 is 13 amino acids long. The V and J ends lost 4 bases and 4 bases respectively, with 6 bases between them. Germline-derived CDR1 and CDR2 are SGDLS and YYNGEE. The CDR3 nucleotides read TGTGCCAGCAGCCCACTGTATAATTCACCCCTCCACTTT. This sequence encodes CASSPLYNSPLHF.

This clonotype occurred many times. The genes are TRBV11-2 and TRBJ2-7, with 7 positions matching TRBD2. Germline V lookup: CDR1 SGHAT, CDR2 FQNNGV. V was pared by 0 bases and J by 2 bases, with 7 bases of the junction left unmatched. The CDR3 is 16 residues long. CDR3 sequence: CASSLEFSSGPYEQYF. The CDR3 region has the DNA TGTGCCAGCAGCTTAGAGTTTTCTAGCGGCCCCTACGAGCAGTACTTC.

The chain employs TRBV9 and TRBJ2-3; D possibly corresponds to TRBD1 (5 bases). Germline CDR1 SGDLS, CDR2 YYNGEE. This CDR3 has 15 residues. V was shortened by 3 bases and J by 0 bases, with 11 bases between the two germline ends. CDR3 DNA: TGTGCCAGCAGCGCAGACAGCGCTAGCACAGATACGCAGTATTTT. Translation gives CASSADSASTDTQYF.

Many counts were recorded for this clonotype. The chain links TRBV28 to TRBJ2-1; D might be TRBD2 (5 bases). Trimming took 4 bases from V and 9 from J, leaving 19 bases between them. This CDR3 has 15 residues. CDR1 is MDHEN and CDR2 is SYDVKM in the germline V gene. The CDR3 nucleotides are TGTGCCAGCAGTTCTTTCCTCGAGAAGGCGGGTGAGCAGTTCTTC. It codes for CASSSFLEKAGEQFF. Looking up the rest from reference TRBV28 and TRBJ2-1 gives the full variable domain: DVKVTQSSRYLVKRTGEKVFLECVQDMDHENMFWYRQDPGLGLRLIYFSYDVKMKEKGDIPEGYSVSREKKERFSLILESASTNQTSMYLCASSSFLEKAGEQFFGPGTRLTVL.

This chain uses TRBV30 with TRBJ2-7; D unresolved. This CDR3 has 15 amino acids. Germline loops: CDR1 GTSNPN, CDR2 SVGIG (reference sequence). Trimming stripped 2 bases from V and 0 bases from J, with 14 bases between. The CDR3 is CAWSLFSASSYEQYF. For the CDR3, the DNA is TGTGCCTGGAGTCTCTTCAGCGCTAGCTCCTACGAGCAGTACTTC.

This CDR3 is CASSLVGPGITMNTEAFF. The CDR3 DNA follows: TGTGCCAGCAGCTTAGTGGGGCCCGGAATCACGATGAACACTGAAGCTTTCTTT. V gene TRBV11-2 combines with J gene TRBJ1-1; TRBD1 is a possible D gene (5 bases). This CDR3 is built from 18 residues. Trimming removed 1 base from V and 0 bases from J, with 18 bases in between. Germline V gene sequence: CDR1 SGHAT, CDR2 FQNNGV.

The rearrangement joins TRBV9 to TRBJ1-2; TRBD1 is a possible D gene (6 bases). Trimming left V 3 bases short and J 8 bases short, with 11 bases between. Germline values: CDR1 SGDLS, CDR2 YYNGEE. This CDR3 region has 12 residues. The CDR3, as DNA: TGTGCCAGCAGCGGCAACAGGGAGGGCTACACCTTC. This translates into CASSGNREGYTF.

The chain is built from TRBV6-1 and TRBJ1-4; D unclear. From germline, CDR1 is MNHNS and CDR2 SASEGT. The CDR3 spans 14 residues. The germline V and J ends were trimmed by 5 bases and 0 bases, with 7 bases remaining between them. CDR3 sequence: CASSPVATNEKLFF. The DNA of the CDR3 is TGTGCCAGCAGTCCAGTTGCAACTAATGAAAAACTGTTTTTT.

Ten or more counts support this clonotype. The CDR3 DNA sequence: TGTGCCAGCAGCTCACGACAGGGCGGCGGTGCAAATGAGCAGTTCTTC. Encoded protein: CASSSRQGGGANEQFF. This chain uses TRBV9 with TRBJ2-1, with 7 bases identical to TRBD1. V dropped 4 bases and J dropped 7; count of bases not matched to a gene: 14. This CDR3 has 16 residues. Germline V gene lookup returns CDR1 SGDLS and CDR2 YYNGEE.

This clonotype turned up a few times. The chain uses TRBV7-9 and TRBJ1-1; D remains ambiguous. The V gene's germline CDR1 is SEHNR and CDR2 FQNEAQ (reference sequence). V was clipped by 6 bases and J by 1 base, with 12 bases between them. CDR3 length: 14 amino acids. CDR3 DNA sequence: TGTGCCAGCAGAGATGACGGAAGGAACACTGAAGCTTTCTTT. Its protein is CASRDDGRNTEAFF.